These T cell receptor beta chains were read from a single sample in a study of Ad26.COV2.S vaccination and SARS-CoV-2 variants. Profiling relied on immunoSEQ multiplex PCR, and the TCRdb table lists in-frame clones only, not all of them. This sample has some 370,000 clones, with roughly 80% found just once. The sample was peripheral blood, taken in a trial of Ad26.COV2.S vaccine versus placebo. These receptors were taken from a person aged 18-60 years who received the Ad26.COV2.S COVID-19 vaccine or a placebo. Each CDR3 is given with its conserved first and last residue. The D gene is left open where the match is weak. A clone size is listed for some rows: how often the clone was seen (once, few, many), or a class if it is expanded.

V gene	D gene	clone size	J gene	CDR3 protein	CDR3 DNA
TRBV5-4	.	.	TRBJ1-2	CASSPDTNYGYTF	TGTGCCAGCAGCCCAGACACCAACTATGGCTACACCTTC
TRBV4-2	.	.	TRBJ1-2	CASSQDRTGSGINTF	TGTGCCAGCAGCCAAGACCGTACGGGGTCCGGGATTAACACCTTC
TRBV11-2	.	.	TRBJ2-7	CASSDTGSYEQYF	TGTGCCAGCAGCGACACAGGTTCCTACGAGCAGTACTTC
TRBV12-3/TRBV12-4	.	.	TRBJ1-2	CASSFGRDYGYTF	TGTGCCAGCAGTTTCGGCAGGGACTATGGCTACACCTTC
TRBV4-1	TRBD1	.	TRBJ2-7	CASSQDQQGAYEQYF	TGCGCCAGCAGCCAAGATCAACAGGGGGCCTACGAGCAGTACTTC
TRBV27	.	once	TRBJ1-2	CASSPGISNYGYTF	TGTGCCAGCAGTCCTGGGATCTCTAACTATGGCTACACCTTC
TRBV5-1	.	.	TRBJ1-1	CASSLGVGTDPEYTEAFF	TGCGCCAGCAGCTTGGGAGTGGGGACGGACCCGGAGTACACTGAAGCTTTCTTT
TRBV10-3	TRBD2	.	TRBJ2-1	CAIMGSGRINNEQFF	TGTGCCATCATGGGTAGCGGGAGGATAAACAATGAGCAGTTCTTC
TRBV19	TRBD2	.	TRBJ2-7	CASSIRTSIYEQYF	TGTGCCAGTAGTATTCGGACTAGCATCTACGAGCAGTACTTC
TRBV11-2	TRBD2	.	TRBJ2-1	CASSPLRREGLYNEQFF	TGTGCCAGCAGCCCCTTAAGGCGGGAGGGCCTTTACAATGAGCAGTTCTTC
TRBV19	TRBD1	.	TRBJ1-2	CASSISHGQGKNGYTF	TGTGCCAGTAGTATCTCCCATGGACAGGGGAAGAATGGCTACACCTTC
TRBV5-4	.	once	TRBJ2-2	CASSSKVGGGELFF	TGTGCCAGCAGCTCTAAAGTCGGTGGCGGGGAGCTGTTTTTT
TRBV9	.	.	TRBJ2-7	CASSVGGAPYEQYF	TGTGCCAGCAGCGTAGGAGGCGCCCCCTACGAGCAGTACTTC
TRBV27	.	.	TRBJ1-6	CASSFSDSPRSPLHF	TGTGCCAGCAGTTTTTCCGACAGTCCGAGATCACCCCTCCACTTT
TRBV7-9	TRBD1	few	TRBJ2-7	CASSRDRLYEQYF	TGTGCCAGCAGCCGGGACAGGCTTTACGAGCAGTACTTC
TRBV7-9	TRBD2	.	TRBJ2-5	CASSSQTSGSRETQYF	TGTGCCAGCAGCTCCCAGACTAGCGGGAGCCGTGAGACCCAGTACTTC